Below are 8 T cell receptor beta chains sequenced from a single sample in a study of T cell repertoires in cytomegalovirus infection. TCRdb reprocessed the reads via MiXCR and lists one record per CDR3 protein. The sample records almost 500,000 distinct CDR3 sequences, about 11% being singletons. Specimen: PBMCs. These receptors were obtained from a human donor in good health (CMV status not recorded). Some clones in this sample may be carry-over from other donors' samples.

This clonotype appeared many times. The CDR3 is CASSLTSGRTGELFF. The CDR3, as DNA: TGTGCCAGCAGCTTGACTAGCGGGAGAACCGGGGAGCTGTTTTTT. This chain links TRBV7-2 with TRBJ2-2, with 12 bases fitting TRBD2. Germline assignment: CDR1 SGHTA and CDR2 FQGNSA. CDR3 length equals 15 residues. The V segment lost 3 bases and the J segment 5 bases; nucleotides outside the gene matches: 1.

In its sample, this clonotype was seen many times. The chain carries TRBV7-2 and TRBJ1-3, with D possibly matching TRBD1 (5 bases). CDR1 SGHTA and CDR2 FQGNSA come from the germline V gene. V lost 5 bases and J lost 7, with 21 bases in between. CDR3 length: 16 amino acids. The CDR3 coding sequence is TGTGCCAGCAGCAGCTTAGCTTTTTCCAGGGCGAACACCATATATTTT. It yields the protein CASSSLAFSRANTIYF. The full variable domain, rest sourced from reference TRBV7-2 and TRBJ1-3, is GAGVSQSPSNKVTEKGKDVELRCDPISGHTALYWYRQSLGQGLEFLIYFQGNSAPDKSGLPSDRFSAERTGGSVSTLTIQRTQQEDSAVYLCASSSLAFSRANTIYFGEGSWLTVV.

This clonotype appeared many times. The V gene is TRBV7-3, the J gene TRBJ2-2, with TRBD1 matching over 7 bases. Germline trimming cut 3 bases from V and 3 bases from J; bases unmatched to any gene: 1. The CDR3 is 14 amino acids. The germline CDR1 and CDR2 sequences are SGHTA and FQGTGA. CDR3 amino acids: CASSFQGDTGELFF. DNA for the CDR3: TGTGCCAGCAGCTTCCAGGGGGACACCGGGGAGCTGTTTTTT.

The chain joins TRBV5-6 to TRBJ1-3, with D tentatively TRBD1 (6 bases). The ends were cut back, 2 bases at V and 3 bases at J, with 9 bases in the middle. The CDR3 consists of 14 residues. The germline V gene has CDR1 SGHDT and CDR2 YYEEEE. CDR3 residues: CASSLGGFGNTIYF. CDR3 DNA: TGTGCCAGCAGCTTAGGGGGGTTTGGAAACACCATATATTTT.

This rearrangement joins TRBV20-1 to TRBJ2-5, with 9 nucleotides matching TRBD2. V lost 6 bases, J lost 5 bases, and 16 bases stayed unmatched. Looked up from germline, CDR1 is DFQATT and CDR2 is SNEGSKA (reference sequence). The CDR3 has 16 amino acids. The CDR3 DNA follows: TGCAGTGCGGGCGGGAGGGGGGGGGGGTTCGTGGAGACCCAGTACTTC. This encodes CSAGGRGGGFVETQYF.

V usage is TRBV3-1 and J usage is TRBJ2-3; 7 nucleotides match TRBD1. This CDR3 region has 12 residues. The V gene end was trimmed by 1 base and the J gene end by 15 bases; junction bases not matched to a gene: 7. CDR1 LGHDT and CDR2 YNNKEL come from the germline V gene (reference sequence). This chain's CDR3 is CASSQADRDSYF. In nucleotides, the CDR3 is TGTGCCAGCAGCCAAGCCGACCGGGACAGCTATTTT.

The sample holds many counts of this clonotype. This chain joins TRBV7-3 and TRBJ2-3; no definite D call. The germline CDR1 and CDR2 sequences are SGHTA and FQGTGA. The CDR3 is 14 residues long. V was pared by 6 bases and J by 0 bases, with 10 bases between. CDR3 nucleotides: TGTGCCAGCAGTTTATATGGGAGCACAGATACGCAGTATTTT. This translates into CASSLYGSTDTQYF.

This clonotype appeared many times. This chain connects TRBV7-3 to TRBJ2-1; 16 bases align to TRBD2. V gave up 6 bases and J gave up 0 bases; unmatched junction bases: 11. In germline, CDR1 is SGHTA, CDR2 FQGTGA. The CDR3 extends over 20 amino acids. The CDR3 sequence: CASRSPSGTSGRASYNEQFF. The DNA of the CDR3 is TGTGCCAGCAGATCTCCCTCCGGGACTAGCGGGAGGGCCTCCTACAATGAGCAGTTCTTC.